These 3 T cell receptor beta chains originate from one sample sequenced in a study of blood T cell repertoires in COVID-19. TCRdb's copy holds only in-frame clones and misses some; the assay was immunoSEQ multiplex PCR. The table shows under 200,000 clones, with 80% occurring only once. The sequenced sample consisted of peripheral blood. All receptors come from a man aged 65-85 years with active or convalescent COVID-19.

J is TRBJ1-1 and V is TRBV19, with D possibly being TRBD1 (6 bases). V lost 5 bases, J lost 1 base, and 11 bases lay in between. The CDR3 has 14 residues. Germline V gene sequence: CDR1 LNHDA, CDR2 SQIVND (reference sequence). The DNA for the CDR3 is TGTGCCAGTAGTTCACTACAGGGGAACACTGAAGCTTTCTTT. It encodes CASSSLQGNTEAFF.

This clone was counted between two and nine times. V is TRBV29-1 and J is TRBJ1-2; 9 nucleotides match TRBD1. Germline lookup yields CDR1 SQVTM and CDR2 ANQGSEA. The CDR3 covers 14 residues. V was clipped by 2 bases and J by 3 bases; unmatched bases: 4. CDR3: CSVERDRVYYGYTF. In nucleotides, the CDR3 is TGCAGCGTTGAAAGGGACAGGGTTTACTATGGCTACACCTTC.

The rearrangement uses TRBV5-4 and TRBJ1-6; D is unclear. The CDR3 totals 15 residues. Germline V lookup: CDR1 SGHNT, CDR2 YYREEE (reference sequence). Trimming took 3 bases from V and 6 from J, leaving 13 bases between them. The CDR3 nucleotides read TGTGCCAGCAGCTCGGCCGGACTTCTTAATTCACCCCTCCACTTT. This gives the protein CASSSAGLLNSPLHF.